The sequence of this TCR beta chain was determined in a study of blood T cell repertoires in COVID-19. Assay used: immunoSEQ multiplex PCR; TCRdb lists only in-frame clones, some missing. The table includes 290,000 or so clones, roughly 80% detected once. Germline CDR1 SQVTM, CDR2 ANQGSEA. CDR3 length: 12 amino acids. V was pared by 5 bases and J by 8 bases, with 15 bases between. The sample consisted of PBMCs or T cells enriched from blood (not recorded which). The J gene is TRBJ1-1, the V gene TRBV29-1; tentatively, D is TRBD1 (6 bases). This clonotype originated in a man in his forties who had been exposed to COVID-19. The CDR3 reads CSVSQTGREAFF. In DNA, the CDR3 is TGCAGCGTTTCTCAGACAGGTCGGGAAGCTTTCTTT.